This T cell receptor (beta chain) was sequenced during a study of T-cell memory formation after mild COVID-19. This CDR3 contains 16 residues. Germline lookup yields CDR1 SGHRS and CDR2 YFSETQ. Trimming took 0 bases from V and 1 from J, leaving 13 bases between them. MiXCR, applied by TCRdb to the 5' RACE reads, yields one record per CDR3 protein. The table has over 350,000 distinct CDR3 sequences, approximately 24% seen once. Sample: PBMCs or a T cell subset sorted from them (not recorded which). The chain couples TRBV5-1 to TRBJ1-1; D uncertain. The TCR sequence derives from an adult woman who had mild COVID-19 (a few samples of this study predate the infection). Cell type and time point are not known. The CDR3 nucleotides read TGCGCCAGCAGCTTGGCCGGCCAGATCAGGAACACTGAAGCTTTCTTT. As protein: CASSLAGQIRNTEAFF. Drawing the rest from reference TRBV5-1 and TRBJ1-1, the complete variable domain is KAGVTQTPRYLIKTRGQQVTLSCSPISGHRSVSWYQQTPGQGLQFLFEYFSETQRNKGNFPGRFSGRQFSNSRSEMNVSTLELGDSALYLCASSLAGQIRNTEAFFGQGTRLTVV.